This T cell receptor beta chain was obtained from a study of monozygotic twins with inflammatory bowel disease. General study findings and limits: IBD patients, compared with healthy twins, shared fewer clonotypes with others (especially with disease activity).

Germline-derived CDR1 and CDR2 are LNHDA and SQIVND (reference sequence). The CDR3 extends over 15 amino acids. Per TCR library, about 3,300 ng of total RNA was used. TCRdb reprocessed the 5' RACE reads; each CDR3 protein has one entry and no DNA is given. The data show hundreds of thousands of distinct CDR3 sequences, and the top ten clones hold over 5.5%. Blood, 2 to 2.5 ml, was drawn per donor. The template was total RNA from whole blood, with no T cell sorting. With regard to this clonotype: What it binds is unknown.

The origin of this receptor is a human donor with ulcerative colitis or Crohn's disease, or a healthy co-twin of an affected twin (not recorded which). The chain carries TRBV19 and TRBJ1-5; the TRBD1 assignment by TCRdb is unverifiable without DNA. The sample was blood. CDR3 amino acids: CASSLPGAGNQPQHF.